A single sample is the source of the 5 T cell receptor beta chains below, sequenced in a study of metastatic and nonmetastatic thyroid tumors. All patients were treatment-naive before thyroid surgery. TCRdb reanalyzed the PCR reads via MiXCR. This sample has about 89,000 clones; around an eighth occur once, and the top ten carry 8.5% to 10%. The sample taken for sequencing was tumor tissue. The receptors shown here come from a female donor with papillary thyroid cancer or a benign thyroid nodule (not recorded which). Some clones in this sample may be carry-over from other donors' samples.

The rearrangement links TRBV20-1 to TRBJ2-5; 7 bases are shared with TRBD2. Germline trimming cut 0 bases from V and 6 bases from J; bases unmatched to any gene: 7. Germline assignment: CDR1 DFQATT and CDR2 SNEGSKA (reference sequence). The CDR3 is 14 residues long. CDR3 in DNA: TGCAGTGCTAGAGAGGGCGGGAGTCAACAGACCCAGTACTTC. The encoded protein is CSAREGGSQQTQYF.

At least ten counts were recorded for this clone. Other nucleotide sequences in the sample specify the same CDR3. V is TRBV7-8 and J is TRBJ1-2; 10 bases are shared with TRBD1. V lost 0 bases to trimming and J lost 4 bases; unmatched junction nucleotides: 5. Germline loops: CDR1 SGHVS, CDR2 FQNEAQ. CDR3 size: 16 residues. CDR3 nucleotides: TGTGCCAGCAGCTTAGCGCCCGGACAGGGGGTCTATGGCTACACCTTC. Protein product: CASSLAPGQGVYGYTF. The full variable domain, completed using reference TRBV7-8 and TRBJ1-2, is GAGVSQSPRYKVAKRGQDVALRCDPISGHVSLFWYQQALGQGPEFLTYFQNEAQLDKSGLPSDRFFAERPEGSVSTLKIQRTQQEDSAVYLCASSLAPGQGVYGYTFGSGTRLTVV.

This clone appeared many times. This chain joins TRBV5-1 and TRBJ2-5; 7 bases match TRBD2. V dropped 2 bases and J dropped 5; count of bases not matched to a gene: 9. The CDR3 totals 15 residues. Germline V gene sequence: CDR1 SGHRS, CDR2 YFSETQ. CDR3: CASSLGERGVETQYF. Here the CDR3 DNA reads TGCGCCAGCAGCTTAGGGGAGCGGGGCGTGGAGACCCAGTACTTC.

Turning to this clone: The conserved final phenylalanine or tryptophan is absent from the CDR3, which likely points to a read error. The genes are TRBV9 and TRBJ1-1, with D tentatively TRBD1 (5 bases). Germline CDR1 is SGDLS and CDR2 is YYNGEE. The CDR3 is made up of 12 amino acids. The chain's CDR3 is CASSRGNTQAFL. The CDR3 bases are TGTGCCAGCAGCCGGGGGAACACTCAAGCTTTCCTT.

This clone was seen many times. The rearrangement joins TRBV5-1 to TRBJ1-6, with D maybe TRBD1 (5 bases). The CDR3 covers 13 residues. Looked up from germline, CDR1 is SGHRS and CDR2 is YFSETQ. Trimming removed 3 bases from V and 13 bases from J, with 14 bases in between. The CDR3 coding sequence is TGCGCCAGCAGCTCGGACACTAAGGGCCCCCTCCACTTT. Translating it yields CASSSDTKGPLHF.